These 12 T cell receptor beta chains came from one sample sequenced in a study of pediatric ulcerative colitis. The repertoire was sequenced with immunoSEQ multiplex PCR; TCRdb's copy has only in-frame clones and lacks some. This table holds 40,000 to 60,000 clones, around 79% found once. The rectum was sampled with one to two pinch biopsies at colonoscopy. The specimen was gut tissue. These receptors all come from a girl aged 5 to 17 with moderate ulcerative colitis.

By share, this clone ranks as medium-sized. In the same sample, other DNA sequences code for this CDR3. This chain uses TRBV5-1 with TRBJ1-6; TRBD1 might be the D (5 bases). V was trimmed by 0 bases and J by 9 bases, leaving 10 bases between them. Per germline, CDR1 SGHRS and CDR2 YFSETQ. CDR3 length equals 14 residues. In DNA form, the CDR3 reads TGCGCCAGCAGCTTGGCAGGGAAGGGTTCACCCCTCCACTTT. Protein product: CASSLAGKGSPLHF.

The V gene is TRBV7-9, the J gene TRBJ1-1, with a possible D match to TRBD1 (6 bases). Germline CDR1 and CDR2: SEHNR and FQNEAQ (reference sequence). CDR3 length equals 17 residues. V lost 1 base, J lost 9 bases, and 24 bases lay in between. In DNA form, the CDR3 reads TGTGCCAGCAGCTTAGTAGGGGGGGCGCTGAAAAAGACGCAAGCTTTCTTT. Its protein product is CASSLVGGALKKTQAFF.

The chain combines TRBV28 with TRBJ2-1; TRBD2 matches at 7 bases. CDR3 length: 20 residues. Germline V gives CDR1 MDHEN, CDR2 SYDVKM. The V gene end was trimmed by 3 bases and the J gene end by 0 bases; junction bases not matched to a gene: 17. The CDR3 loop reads CASSFPRLALIRSSYNEQFF. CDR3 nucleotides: TGTGCCAGCAGTTTTCCGAGACTAGCCCTCATAAGGAGCTCCTACAATGAGCAGTTCTTC.

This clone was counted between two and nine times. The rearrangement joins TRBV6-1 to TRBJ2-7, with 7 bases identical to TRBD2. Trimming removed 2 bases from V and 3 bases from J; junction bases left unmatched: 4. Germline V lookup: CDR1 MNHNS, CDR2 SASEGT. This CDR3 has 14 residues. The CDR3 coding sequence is TGTGCCAGCAGTGAACTAGCGGCGCACTACGAGCAGTACTTC. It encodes CASSELAAHYEQYF.

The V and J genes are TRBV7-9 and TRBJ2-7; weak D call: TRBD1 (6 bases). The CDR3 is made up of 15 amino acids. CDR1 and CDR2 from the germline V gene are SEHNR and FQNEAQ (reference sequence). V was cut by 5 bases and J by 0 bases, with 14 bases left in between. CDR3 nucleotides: TGTGCCAGCAGCCTTTACAGGGATATCTCCTACGAGCAGTACTTC. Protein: CASSLYRDISYEQYF.

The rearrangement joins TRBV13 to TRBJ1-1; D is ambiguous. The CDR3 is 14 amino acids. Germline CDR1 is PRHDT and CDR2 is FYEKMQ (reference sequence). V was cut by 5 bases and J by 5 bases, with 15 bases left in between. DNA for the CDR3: TGTGCCAGCAGCCTTAAATATTTGGGGACTGAAGCTTTCTTT. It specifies CASSLKYLGTEAFF.

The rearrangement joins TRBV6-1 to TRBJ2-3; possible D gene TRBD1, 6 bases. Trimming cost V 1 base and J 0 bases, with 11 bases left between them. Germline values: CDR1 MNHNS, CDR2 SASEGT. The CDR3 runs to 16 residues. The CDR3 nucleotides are TGTGCCAGCAGTGAAGAGTGGGGGCGGAGCACAGATACGCAGTATTTT. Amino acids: CASSEEWGRSTDTQYF.

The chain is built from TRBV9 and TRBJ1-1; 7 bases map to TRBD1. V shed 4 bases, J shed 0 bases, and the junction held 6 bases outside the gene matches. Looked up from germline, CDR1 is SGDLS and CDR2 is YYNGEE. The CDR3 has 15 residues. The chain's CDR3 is CASSSQGQMNTEAFF. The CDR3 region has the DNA TGTGCCAGCAGCTCCCAGGGACAGATGAACACTGAAGCTTTCTTT.

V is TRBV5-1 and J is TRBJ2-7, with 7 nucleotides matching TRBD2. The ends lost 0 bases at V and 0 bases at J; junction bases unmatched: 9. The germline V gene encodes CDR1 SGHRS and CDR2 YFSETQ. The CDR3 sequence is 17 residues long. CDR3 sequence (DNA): TGCGCCAGCAGCTTGGGAGGGCTAGCGGACTACTCCTACGAGCAGTACTTC. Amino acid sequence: CASSLGGLADYSYEQYF. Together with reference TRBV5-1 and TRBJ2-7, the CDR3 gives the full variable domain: KAGVTQTPRYLIKTRGQQVTLSCSPISGHRSVSWYQQTPGQGLQFLFEYFSETQRNKGNFPGRFSGRQFSNSRSEMNVSTLELGDSALYLCASSLGGLADYSYEQYFGPGTRLTVT.

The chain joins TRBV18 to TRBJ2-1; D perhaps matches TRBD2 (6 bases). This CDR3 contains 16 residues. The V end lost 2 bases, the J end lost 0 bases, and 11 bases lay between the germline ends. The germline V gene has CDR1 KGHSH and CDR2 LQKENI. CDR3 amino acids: CASSPGGLHSYNEQFF. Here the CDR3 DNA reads TGTGCCAGCTCACCAGGGGGACTTCACTCCTACAATGAGCAGTTCTTC.

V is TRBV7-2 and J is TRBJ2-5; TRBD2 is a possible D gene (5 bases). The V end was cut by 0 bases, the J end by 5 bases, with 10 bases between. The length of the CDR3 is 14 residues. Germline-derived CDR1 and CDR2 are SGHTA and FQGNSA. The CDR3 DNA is TGTGCCAGCAGCTTAGCGCTACTAGTGGAGACCCAGTACTTC. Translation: CASSLALLVETQYF. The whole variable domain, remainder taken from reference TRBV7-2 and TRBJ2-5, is GAGVSQSPSNKVTEKGKDVELRCDPISGHTALYWYRQSLGQGLEFLIYFQGNSAPDKSGLPSDRFSAERTGGSVSTLTIQRTQQEDSAVYLCASSLALLVETQYFGPGTRLLVL.

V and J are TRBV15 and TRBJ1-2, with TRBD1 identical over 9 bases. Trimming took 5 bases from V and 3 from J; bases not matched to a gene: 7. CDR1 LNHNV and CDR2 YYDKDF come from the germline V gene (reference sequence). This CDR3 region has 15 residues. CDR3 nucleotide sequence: TGTGCCACCAGCGGTACGGGACAGGGACACTATGGCTACACCTTC. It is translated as CATSGTGQGHYGYTF.